The clone carrying this T cell receptor beta chain has only a few counts. Its target is unknown. The CDR3 has 16 amino acids. Looked up from germline, CDR1 is MGHRA and CDR2 is YSYEKL. Between the trimmed V and J ends, which lost 2 bases and 0 bases, there was a span of 13 bases. These data come from a study of a mutant IDH1 vaccine in newly diagnosed glioma. The time point: week 47, end of study. In the vaccine, a single dose held 300 ug of the mutant IDH1 20-mer peptide, along with topical imiquimod. TCRdb keeps only in-frame clones here, not all; method: immunoSEQ multiplex PCR. Of tens of thousands of clones detected, 65% to 85% appear once; the ten largest clones hold under 4.5%.

This TCR was recovered from a young woman with glioma. Some clones in this sample may be carry-over from other donors' samples. The specimen comprised PBMCs, sampled from a glioma patient whose treatment included an IDH1 peptide vaccine. This chain uses TRBV4-1 with TRBJ1-1; perhaps TRBD1 as D (6 bases). CDR3 DNA: TGCGCCAGCAGCCAACTAGGACAGCGCATGAACACTGAAGCTTTCTTT. Its protein is CASSQLGQRMNTEAFF.